Presented here are 21 T cell receptor beta chains from one specimen sequenced in a study of blood T cell repertoires in COVID-19. Clones were read by immunoSEQ multiplex PCR, and TCRdb kept only the in-frame ones, dropping some. This sample has about 45,000 clones; almost 85% occur once, and the top ten carry 11% to 15%. The sequenced sample was peripheral blood. These receptors all come from a human donor in a cohort sampled during active COVID-19.

The chain joins TRBV11-3 to TRBJ1-5; no firm D call. The CDR3 consists of 13 residues. Germline V gene sequence: CDR1 SGHNT, CDR2 YENEEA. Between the trimmed V and J ends, which lost 0 bases and 4 bases, there was a span of 4 bases. The CDR3 protein is CASSLDLNQPQHF. CDR3 DNA sequence: TGTGCCAGCAGCTTAGACTTGAATCAGCCCCAGCATTTT.

This rearrangement joins TRBV5-1 to TRBJ2-7; D is unclear. This CDR3 comprises 14 residues. Germline V gives CDR1 SGHRS, CDR2 YFSETQ. V was trimmed by 4 bases and J by 0 bases, leaving 11 bases between them. CDR3 in DNA: TGCGCCAGCAGCGTCGGTTTGAGCTCCTACGAGCAGTACTTC. Translating gives CASSVGLSSYEQYF.

To note about this clone: This CDR3 is also generated by other DNA sequences in the sample. The rearrangement joins TRBV12-3 or TRBV12-4 to TRBJ2-7; possibly TRBD2 for D (6 bases). This CDR3 is built from 13 residues. V was trimmed by 3 bases and J by 0 bases, leaving 6 bases between them. Here the CDR3 DNA reads TGTGCCAGCAGTTTGGGGGGCTCCTACGAGCAGTACTTC. Amino acid sequence: CASSLGGSYEQYF.

The genes are TRBV13 and TRBJ2-7; 8 bases line up with TRBD2. The length of the CDR3 is 16 residues. Germline CDR1 reads PRHDT; CDR2 reads FYEKMQ (reference sequence). J gave up 0 bases and V 3 bases, and 7 bases lay outside the gene matches. CDR3 protein: CASSFPGTSGSYEQYF. The CDR3 DNA sequence: TGTGCCAGCAGCTTCCCTGGGACTAGTGGCTCCTACGAGCAGTACTTC. The full variable domain, its missing parts supplied by reference TRBV13 and TRBJ2-7, is AAGVIQSPRHLIKEKRETATLKCYPIPRHDTVYWYQQGPGQDPQFLISFYEKMQSDKGSIPDRFSAQQFSDYHSELNMSSLELGDSALYFCASSFPGTSGSYEQYFGPGTRLTVT.

The chain links TRBV4-1 to TRBJ2-5; 9 bases fit TRBD2. The CDR3 consists of 15 residues. J lost 1 base, V lost 3 bases, and 3 bases had no gene match. CDR1 and CDR2 from the germline V gene are MGHRA and YSYEKL. The CDR3 region is CASSQSSGIQETQYF. The CDR3 nucleotides are TGCGCCAGCAGCCAGTCTAGCGGGATCCAAGAGACCCAGTACTTC.

The chain employs TRBV12-3 or TRBV12-4 and TRBJ1-2; a possible D gene is TRBD1 (5 bases). The V end was cut by 3 bases, the J end by 7 bases, with 9 bases between. CDR3 length: 12 amino acids. CDR3 DNA: TGTGCCAGCAGTTTTGGCAGGGCTGGCTACACCTTC. Translating gives CASSFGRAGYTF.

This chain joins TRBV5-5 and TRBJ1-4, with D perhaps TRBD1 (5 bases). Trimming took off 7 bases at V and 4 bases at J, with 17 bases between the two ends. CDR1 is SGHKS, CDR2 YYEKEE, per germline (reference sequence). CDR3 length: 15 amino acids. CDR3 loop: CASSKLRGFNEKLFF. As DNA, the CDR3 is TGTGCCAGCTCCAAACTTAGGGGTTTTAATGAAAAACTGTTTTTT.

The V call is TRBV11-3, the J call TRBJ2-7, with 8 positions matching TRBD1. Trimming removed 6 bases from V and 2 bases from J; junction bases left unmatched: 6. This CDR3 region has 14 residues. Germline loops: CDR1 SGHNT, CDR2 YENEEA. CDR3: CASSPGQETYEQYF. Here the CDR3 DNA reads TGTGCCAGCAGTCCGGGACAGGAAACCTACGAGCAGTACTTC.

This clone occurred once. The V call is TRBV18, the J call TRBJ1-3; possibly TRBD1 for D (5 bases). This CDR3 region has 17 residues. The ends were cut back, 3 bases at V and 0 bases at J, with 15 bases in the middle. Germline V CDR1 and CDR2: KGHSH, LQKENI. The CDR3 DNA sequence: TGTGCCAGCTCACCTACCTCAGACAGCTTCTCTGGAAACACCATATATTTT. Its protein is CASSPTSDSFSGNTIYF.

This chain joins TRBV7-9 and TRBJ2-1; possible D gene TRBD1, 6 bases. V was trimmed by 0 bases and J by 1 base, leaving 13 bases between them. Looked up from germline, CDR1 is SEHNR and CDR2 is FQNEAQ (reference sequence). The CDR3 extends over 17 amino acids. CDR3 DNA sequence: TGTGCCAGCAGCTTAGCGTGGGGGCGTAGGTCCTACAATGAGCAGTTCTTC. Protein sequence: CASSLAWGRRSYNEQFF.

The chain links TRBV3-1 (or the pseudogene TRBV3-2) to TRBJ2-7; no reliable D call. V was clipped by 1 base and J by 0 bases, with 13 bases between them. This CDR3 spans 16 amino acids. Germline V gene lookup returns CDR1 LGHDT and CDR2 YNNKEL (reference sequence). For the CDR3, the DNA is TGTGCCAGCAGCCAAGTTTGGCGTCCTAGCTCCTACGAGCAGTACTTC. Residues: CASSQVWRPSSYEQYF.

This clone came up a few times. The chain joins TRBV9 to TRBJ2-1, with 9 positions matching TRBD2. CDR1 SGDLS and CDR2 YYNGEE come from the germline V gene. This CDR3 is 15 amino acids long. The junction had 7 bases not matched to a gene; V was cut back by 0 bases and J by 9 bases. The CDR3 region has the DNA TGTGCCAGCAGCGTAGACACGCGGGAGGGTGGTGAGCAGTTCTTC. It is translated as CASSVDTREGGEQFF.

The chain couples TRBV15 to TRBJ2-1; tentatively, D is TRBD2 (5 bases). Germline values: CDR1 LNHNV, CDR2 YYDKDF (reference sequence). This CDR3 is 14 amino acids long. V was cut by 2 bases and J by 8 bases, with 13 bases left in between. CDR3 region: CATSRLLAFDEQFF. In DNA, the CDR3 is TGTGCCACCAGCAGATTGCTAGCTTTCGATGAGCAGTTCTTC.

The V and J genes are TRBV5-1 and TRBJ2-3; 7 bases map to TRBD1. Germline V lookup: CDR1 SGHRS, CDR2 YFSETQ. J was trimmed by 0 bases and V by 0 bases; bases with no gene match: 1. The CDR3 loop spans 15 amino acids. The CDR3 sequence: CASSLAQGSTDTQYF. The CDR3 DNA sequence: TGCGCCAGCAGCTTGGCACAGGGGAGCACAGATACGCAGTATTTT.

V is TRBV7-9 and J is TRBJ2-7; possibly TRBD1 for D (6 bases). CDR1 SEHNR and CDR2 FQNEAQ come from the germline V gene (reference sequence). The V gene lost 2 bases and the J gene lost 3 bases, with 8 bases spanning the gap. The CDR3 is made up of 13 amino acids. For the CDR3, the DNA is TGTGCCAGCAGCTTAAGGACAGACTACGAGCAGTACTTC. It yields the protein CASSLRTDYEQYF.

The chain joins TRBV28 to TRBJ1-4, with D possibly matching TRBD1 (6 bases). Germline lookup yields CDR1 MDHEN and CDR2 SYDVKM. This CDR3 is built from 14 residues. Trimming removed 6 bases from V and 5 bases from J, with 13 bases in between. The CDR3 DNA follows: TGTGCCAGCAGAACATGGACAGCGAATGAAAAACTGTTTTTT. The encoded protein is CASRTWTANEKLFF. The whole variable domain, filled in from reference TRBV28 and TRBJ1-4, reads DVKVTQSSRYLVKRTGEKVFLECVQDMDHENMFWYRQDPGLGLRLIYFSYDVKMKEKGDIPEGYSVSREKKERFSLILESASTNQTSMYLCASRTWTANEKLFFGSGTQLSVL.

A word on this clone: This specimen includes other DNA sequences encoding the same CDR3. The V gene is TRBV12-3 or TRBV12-4, the J gene TRBJ1-2; 9 nucleotides line up with TRBD1. The junction had 3 bases not matched to a gene; V was cut back by 5 bases and J by 8 bases. CDR3 length: 12 residues. The CDR3 region is CASSGTGYGYTF. The CDR3 bases are TGTGCCAGCAGTGGGACAGGGTACGGCTACACCTTC.

This chain uses TRBV19 with TRBJ2-3, with a tentative D call TRBD2 (5 bases). Germline values: CDR1 LNHDA, CDR2 SQIVND (reference sequence). V was cut by 3 bases and J by 1 base, with 11 bases left in between. The CDR3 length is 15 residues. In nucleotides, the CDR3 is TGTGCCAGTAGTATTAGGGAGATGGGCACAGATACGCAGTATTTT. Its protein is CASSIREMGTDTQYF.

The chain joins TRBV5-6 to TRBJ2-7, with 12 bases fitting TRBD1. This CDR3 has 18 residues. The germline V gene encodes CDR1 SGHDT and CDR2 YYEEEE. The V and J ends lost 4 bases and 0 bases, in that order; junction bases with no gene match: 11. The CDR3: CASSPGTGGRDFSYEQYF. The CDR3 coding sequence is TGTGCCAGCAGCCCGGGGACAGGGGGCCGCGATTTCTCCTACGAGCAGTACTTC.

The table lists this clone with a count of one. The chain employs TRBV9 and TRBJ2-1; possibly TRBD2 for D (8 bases). The V and J ends lost 2 bases and 8 bases respectively, with 20 bases between them. The length of the CDR3 is 16 residues. From germline, CDR1 is SGDLS and CDR2 YYNGEE. The CDR3: CASSVEGAGGRHEQFF. The CDR3, as DNA: TGTGCCAGCAGCGTCGAGGGGGCGGGAGGTCGGCATGAGCAGTTCTTC.

This clone was recorded once. The gene calls are TRBV6-2 or TRBV6-3 and TRBJ2-5; TRBD2 matches at 11 bases. The CDR3 runs to 17 residues. V was pared by 2 bases and J by 5 bases, with 10 bases of the junction left unmatched. Germline CDR1 reads MNHEY; CDR2 reads SVGEGT. The CDR3 sequence is CASSYRLAGGVRETQYF. The CDR3 bases are TGTGCCAGCAGTTACCGCCTAGCGGGAGGTGTAAGGGAGACCCAGTACTTC.